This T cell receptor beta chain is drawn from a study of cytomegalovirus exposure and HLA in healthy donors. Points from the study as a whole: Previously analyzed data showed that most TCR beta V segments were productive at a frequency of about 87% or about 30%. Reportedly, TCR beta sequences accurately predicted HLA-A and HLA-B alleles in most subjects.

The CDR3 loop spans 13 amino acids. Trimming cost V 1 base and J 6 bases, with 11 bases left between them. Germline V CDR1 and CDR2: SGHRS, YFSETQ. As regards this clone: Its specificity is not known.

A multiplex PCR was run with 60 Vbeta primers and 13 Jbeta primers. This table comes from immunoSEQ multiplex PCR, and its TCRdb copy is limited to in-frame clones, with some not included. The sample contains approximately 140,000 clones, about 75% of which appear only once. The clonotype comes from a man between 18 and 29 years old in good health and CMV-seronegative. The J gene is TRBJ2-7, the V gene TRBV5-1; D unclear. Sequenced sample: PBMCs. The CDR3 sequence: CASSLSQGGEQYF. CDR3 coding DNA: TGCGCCAGCAGCTTGTCCCAAGGCGGCGAGCAGTACTTC. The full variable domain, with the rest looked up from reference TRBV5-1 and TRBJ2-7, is KAGVTQTPRYLIKTRGQQVTLSCSPISGHRSVSWYQQTPGQGLQFLFEYFSETQRNKGNFPGRFSGRQFSNSRSEMNVSTLELGDSALYLCASSLSQGGEQYFGPGTRLTVT.